These 8 T cell receptor beta chains came from one sample sequenced in a study of OX40 agonist ivuxolimab in advanced cancers. Some clones are missing from TCRdb's copy, which holds only in-frame ones; the method was immunoSEQ multiplex PCR. The sample includes about 45,000 clones, 89% seen only once; the top ten take less than 20%. The starting material was CD4+ or CD8+ T cells sorted from blood, obtained in a trial of the OX40 agonist ivuxolimab. The receptors here all came from an adult with an advanced solid tumor such as melanoma, head and neck, liver or kidney cancer.

V is TRBV11-2 and J is TRBJ1-2; D not certain. V shed 1 base and J shed 8 bases, with 5 bases lying between them. The CDR3 runs to 11 residues. Germline assignment: CDR1 SGHAT and CDR2 FQNNGV. The DNA of the CDR3 is TGTGCCAGCAGCTTAGGATACGGCTACACCTTC. It specifies CASSLGYGYTF.

The chain uses TRBV6-6 and TRBJ1-1; no reliable D call. This CDR3 region has 13 residues. Trimming cost V 2 bases and J 5 bases, with 9 bases left between them. CDR1 and CDR2 from the germline V gene are MNHNY and SVGAGI (reference sequence). CDR3 in amino acids: CASSYGVTTEAFF. In nucleotides, the CDR3 is TGTGCCAGCAGTTACGGGGTAACAACTGAAGCTTTCTTT.

The chain combines TRBV21-1 with TRBJ1-5. TRBV21-1 is an annotated pseudogene. This CDR3 has 19 residues. The CDR3 spells CASSLGAGEGAKSDQPQHF. DNA of the CDR3: TGTGCCAGCAGCTTGGGGGCGGGGGAAGGGGCCAAATCAGATCAGCCCCAGCATTTT.

This clone showed up just once. The rearrangement links TRBV2 to TRBJ1-1; D may be TRBD1 (5 bases). Germline CDR1 SNHLY, CDR2 FYNNEI. Trimming left V 2 bases short and J 0 bases short, with 10 bases between. This CDR3 has 15 amino acids. CDR3 residues: CASSELGDLNTEAFF. The CDR3 bases are TGTGCCAGCAGTGAATTGGGGGACCTGAACACTGAAGCTTTCTTT. The complete variable domain, with remaining parts taken from reference TRBV2 and TRBJ1-1, reads EPEVTQTPSHQVTQMGQEVILRCVPISNHLYFYWYRQILGQKVEFLVSFYNNEISEKSEIFDDQFSVERPDGSNFTLKIRSTKLEDSAMYFCASSELGDLNTEAFFGQGTRLTVV.

The chain has TRBV9 and TRBJ2-7; D not certain. Trimming removed 7 bases at V and 0 bases at J, with 11 bases between. The CDR3 loop spans 13 amino acids. Germline CDR1 SGDLS, CDR2 YYNGEE. The CDR3 DNA follows: TGTGCCAGCGCCGCGAGCAGCTCCTACGAGCAGTACTTC. Translation gives CASAASSSYEQYF.

The chain has TRBV19 and TRBJ2-1; a possible D gene is TRBD1 (6 bases). Trimming stripped 5 bases from V and 5 bases from J, with 16 bases between. Germline assignment: CDR1 LNHDA and CDR2 SQIVND (reference sequence). The CDR3 consists of 15 residues. In DNA form, the CDR3 reads TGTGCCAGTAGTCAACCGGGACAACCCGACAATGAGCAGTTCTTC. It encodes CASSQPGQPDNEQFF.

This chain links TRBV7-7 with TRBJ2-5; tentative D call: TRBD1 (6 bases). The CDR3 runs to 15 residues. The V end lost 2 bases, the J end lost 1 base, and 11 bases lay between the germline ends. Per the germline V gene, CDR1 is SSHAT and CDR2 is FNYEAQ (reference sequence). The CDR3 reads CASSLYRRGQETQYF. CDR3 in DNA: TGTGCCAGCAGCTTATATCGCAGGGGCCAAGAGACCCAGTACTTC.

This chain links TRBV15 with TRBJ2-5, with D perhaps TRBD2 (5 bases). V was trimmed by 0 bases and J by 4 bases, leaving 18 bases between them. The germline CDR1 and CDR2 sequences are LNHNV and YYDKDF (reference sequence). CDR3 length equals 17 residues. For the CDR3, the DNA is TGTGCCACCAGCAGAGACGGCGCAGGTAGCGAGGGAGAGACCCAGTACTTC. This sequence encodes CATSRDGAGSEGETQYF.